This T cell receptor beta chain was profiled in a study of OX40 agonist ivuxolimab in advanced cancers. General study findings and limits: CD8+ T cells averaged more expanded clones than CD4+.

The CDR3 runs to 12 residues. CDR1 is SGHKS, CDR2 YYEKEE, per germline (reference sequence). Between the trimmed V and J ends, which lost 3 bases and 4 bases, there was a span of 7 bases. Patients were ruled out by autoimmune disease history or systemic immunosuppression. Blood sampling took place at baseline, cycle 4 day 1, and cycle 7 day 1. TCRdb's table, derived via immunoSEQ multiplex PCR, lists solely in-frame clones and lacks some. This repertoire shows around 69,000 clones, about 89% found once; its top ten account for 4%. To note about this clone: Antigen specificity is unknown.

This clonotype was obtained from an adult with an advanced solid tumor such as melanoma, head and neck, liver or kidney cancer. V and J are TRBV5-5 and TRBJ1-1; D is possibly TRBD1 (5 bases). The sample was CD4+ or CD8+ T cells sorted from blood, taken in a trial of the OX40 agonist ivuxolimab. CDR3 nucleotides: TGTGCCAGCAGCTCCAGGGTCACTGAAGCTTTCTTT. Translated, it gives CASSSRVTEAFF.